This T cell receptor beta chain originates from a study of T-cell memory formation after mild COVID-19. Regarding the study as a whole: Clones contracting across day 15 to 85 had a balanced CD4/CD8 profile; later expanding clones leaned CD4+. Still unconfirmed is whether the second-wave clones peaking on day 37 recognized SARS-CoV-2. Memory from before infection featured some responding clones, which suggests cross-reactive memory joined.

TCRdb processed the 5' RACE reads anew with MiXCR; each CDR3 protein has one entry. The sample lists about 470,000 distinct CDR3 sequences, about 20% occurring once. This clonotype appeared a few times. Antigen unknown. The length of the CDR3 is 16 residues. Between the trimmed V and J ends, which lost 6 bases and 2 bases, there was a span of 18 bases. The TCR was taken from an adult woman who had mild COVID-19 (a few samples of this study predate the infection). Cell type and time point are not known. Material: PBMCs or a T cell subset sorted from them (not recorded which). V gene TRBV12-3 or TRBV12-4 combines with J gene TRBJ2-3; possible D gene TRBD1, 5 bases. The DNA for the CDR3 is TGTGCCAGCAGCCCATCAGGGTCAACCTTCACAGATACGCAGTATTTT. Its translation is CASSPSGSTFTDTQYF.